The clone carrying this TCR beta chain was observed a handful of times. Its antigen is currently unknown. The CDR3 consists of 15 residues. Germline V gene sequence: CDR1 SGHRS, CDR2 YFSETQ. With 9 bases clipped from V and 1 base from J, the junction kept 8 bases outside the gene matches. The data were obtained in a study of early stage breast cancer tumors. Study context: Most of the 16 invasive tumors were ER+, PR+ and HER2-. General study results and limits: Tumor and normal breast were distinguished via blood comparison in about 90% of the 16 patients. Compared with adjacent normal breast tissue, tumors showed roughly 2.4-fold greater T cell density and higher clonality. Chain pairing and CD4, CD8 or FOXP3 expression were not captured.

Measured with immunoSEQ multiplex PCR; TCRdb has only the in-frame clones, and not every one. The table records 50,000 to 65,000 clones, about 83% of them present only once. V usage is TRBV5-1 and J usage is TRBJ2-2, with TRBD1 identical over 8 bases. This sequence was found in a person aged 25 to 39 with breast cancer. Material: blood. CDR3 bases: TGCGCCACCACAGCCGGGACAGGGAACACCGGGGAGCTGTTTTTT. Translated: CATTAGTGNTGELFF.